A selection of T cell receptor beta chains follows, all from one sample in a study of T cells in narcolepsy. This table comes from immunoSEQ multiplex PCR, and its TCRdb copy is limited to in-frame clones, with some not included. The sample has tens of thousands of clones, 84% seen once. Sequencing was performed on CD45RA- memory CD4+ T cells from PBMCs. The receptors here all came from a human donor with narcolepsy. CDR3s include the opening cysteine and the closing phenylalanine or tryptophan. The D gene is left open where the match is weak. A row's size may be missing; if present it is once, few, many or a size class.

D,V,J,size,CDR3,DNA
.,TRBV7-2,TRBJ2-4,.,CASSLAGPKGIQYF,TGTGCCAGCAGCTTAGCGGGTCCTAAGGGTATTCAGTACTTC
.,TRBV2,TRBJ1-1,.,CASSGSGYTEAFF,TGTGCCAGCAGTGGATCTGGGTACACTGAAGCTTTCTTT
.,TRBV29-1,TRBJ2-1,.,CSVEWMLDEQFF,TGCAGCGTTGAATGGATGTTGGATGAGCAGTTCTTC
TRBD2,TRBV2,TRBJ2-1,.,CASSFSGGYNEQFF,TGTGCCAGCAGTTTTAGCGGGGGTTACAATGAGCAGTTCTTC
.,TRBV5-6,TRBJ1-2,.,CASRPGYNYGYTF,TGTGCCAGTCGCCCAGGGTATAACTATGGCTACACCTTC
.,TRBV4-2,TRBJ2-7,.,CASSQVERGEQYF,TGTGCCAGCAGCCAGGTTGAGAGGGGTGAGCAGTACTTC
TRBD2,TRBV7-2,TRBJ2-3,.,CASSWTSGISDTQYF,TGTGCCAGCAGCTGGACTAGCGGGATCTCAGATACGCAGTATTTT
.,TRBV7-2,TRBJ1-2,.,CASSFTGHYGYTF,TGTGCCAGCAGTTTTACAGGGCACTATGGCTACACCTTC
.,TRBV4-1,TRBJ2-7,.,CASSQVEGNEQYF,TGCGCCAGCAGCCAAGTTGAGGGGAACGAGCAGTACTTC
TRBD2,TRBV5-1,TRBJ2-2,.,CASSTGLAGGSGELFF,TGCGCCAGCAGCACGGGACTAGCGGGAGGGTCCGGGGAGCTGTTTTTT
.,TRBV5-1,TRBJ1-5,.,CASSPETGSNQPQHF,TGCGCCAGCAGCCCGGAGACCGGTAGCAATCAGCCCCAGCATTTT
.,TRBV7-8,TRBJ2-7,.,CASSPPRKDEQYF,TGTGCCAGCAGTCCGCCCCGCAAAGACGAGCAGTACTTC
TRBD1,TRBV29-1,TRBJ1-4,.,CSVEVLGRGHEKLFF,TGCAGCGTTGAAGTGTTGGGCAGGGGGCACGAAAAACTGTTTTTT
TRBD2,TRBV28,TRBJ2-7,.,CASSVPTGSGSSEQYF,TGTGCCAGCAGCGTTCCTACGGGTAGCGGGAGTTCCGAGCAGTACTTC
.,TRBV7-9,TRBJ2-5,.,CASSLVGRETQYF,TGTGCCAGCAGCTTAGTGGGCAGAGAGACCCAGTACTTC
.,TRBV5-6,TRBJ2-1,.,CASRKEVQNNEQFF,TGTGCCAGCAGGAAGGAGGTCCAGAACAATGAGCAGTTCTTC
.,TRBV6-6,TRBJ1-1,.,CASSGSDSTEAFF,TGTGCCAGCAGTGGATCAGACTCCACTGAAGCTTTCTTT
.,TRBV6-6,TRBJ1-3,.,CASISTGSGNTIYF,TGTGCCAGCATCTCAACGGGGTCCGGAAACACCATATATTTT
.,TRBV19,TRBJ2-3,.,CASSTALSSADTQYF,TGTGCCAGTAGCACGGCGTTAAGCAGCGCAGATACGCAGTATTTT
TRBD1,TRBV6-5,TRBJ1-2,.,CASTLGQAARGYTF,TGTGCCAGCACCTTAGGACAGGCAGCACGGGGCTACACCTTC
TRBD1,TRBV4-3,TRBJ1-2,few,CASSQGDRARGYTF,TGCGCCAGCAGCCAAGGTGACAGGGCACGAGGCTACACCTTC
.,TRBV28,TRBJ2-1,.,CASSYTPGWRNEQFF,TGTGCCAGCAGTTATACCCCTGGGTGGCGAAATGAGCAGTTCTTC
.,TRBV5-1,TRBJ2-1,once,CASSDAGTYNEQFF,TGCGCCAGCAGCGACGCAGGGACCTACAATGAGCAGTTCTTC
.,TRBV6-1,TRBJ1-2,once,CAGHPGTAGYGYTF,TGTGCCGGTCACCCCGGGACCGCGGGTTATGGCTACACCTTC
TRBD1,TRBV4-1,TRBJ1-1,.,CASSHPLRQGYSNTEAFF,TGCGCCAGCAGCCATCCTCTTCGACAGGGGTATAGTAACACTGAAGCTTTCTTT
TRBD1,TRBV28,TRBJ1-2,.,CASSFASRSGTGSGYTF,TGTGCCAGCAGTTTCGCCTCTCGATCGGGGACAGGGAGCGGCTACACCTTC
TRBD1,TRBV7-2,TRBJ1-2,few,CASSFDDRGNYGYTF,TGTGCCAGCAGCTTTGACGACAGGGGAAACTATGGCTACACCTTC
.,TRBV28,TRBJ2-7,once,CASSLPSGDYEQYF,TGTGCCAGCAGTCTCCCCTCAGGGGACTACGAGCAGTACTTC
.,TRBV19,TRBJ2-1,.,CASTRESGYNEQFF,TGTGCCAGTACAAGGGAGTCAGGCTACAATGAGCAGTTCTTC
.,TRBV29-1,TRBJ1-1,.,CSGDRYTEAFF,TGCAGCGGAGACAGGTACACTGAAGCTTTCTTT
.,TRBV18,TRBJ2-5,.,CASSTPLIQETQYF,TGTGCCAGCTCAACGCCGCTGATTCAAGAGACCCAGTACTTC
.,TRBV6-1,TRBJ2-7,.,CASWRDIYEQYF,TGTGCCAGCTGGAGAGATATCTACGAGCAGTACTTC
.,TRBV7-8,TRBJ2-7,.,CASSLGVYEQYF,TGTGCCAGCAGCTTAGGAGTCTACGAGCAGTACTTC